This T cell receptor beta chain was sequenced during a study of CD8 T cell repertoires and HIV-1 epitope variants. The overall study: Autologous T cell-negative cells served as antigen-presenting cells in equal numbers. 1M T cells were kept uncultured as a baseline.

Data came from immunoSEQ multiplex PCR; TCRdb stores just in-frame clones and leaves some out. Counted here are more than 6,500 clones, less than 75% occurring once; the ten biggest clones make up under 55%. Comment on this clone: Its antigen is unknown.

The receptor's source is a male donor with HIV. Source material: cultured CD8+ T cells derived from PBMCs.

The CDR3 sequence is CASSLYGLPDNEQFF. As DNA, the CDR3 is TGTGCCAGCAGCCTTTACGGACTTCCCGACAATGAGCAGTTCTTC. This rearrangement joins TRBV11-3 to TRBJ2-1; TRBD2 might be the D (5 bases). Trimming stripped 5 bases from V and 5 bases from J, with 16 bases between. The CDR3 has 15 amino acids. The germline gives CDR1 SGHNT, CDR2 YENEEA.